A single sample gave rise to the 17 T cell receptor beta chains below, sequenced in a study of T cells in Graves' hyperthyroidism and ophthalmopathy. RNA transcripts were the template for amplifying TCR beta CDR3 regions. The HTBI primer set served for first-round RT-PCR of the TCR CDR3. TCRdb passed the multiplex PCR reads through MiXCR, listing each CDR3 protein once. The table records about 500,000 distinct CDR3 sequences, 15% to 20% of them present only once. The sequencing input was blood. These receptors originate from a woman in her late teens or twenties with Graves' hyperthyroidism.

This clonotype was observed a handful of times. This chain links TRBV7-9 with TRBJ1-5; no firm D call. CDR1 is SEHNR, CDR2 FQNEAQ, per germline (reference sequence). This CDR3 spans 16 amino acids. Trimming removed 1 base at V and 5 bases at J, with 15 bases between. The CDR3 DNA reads TGTGCCAGCAGCTTAGGCAAGACAATGAGCGATCAGCCCCAGCATTTT. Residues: CASSLGKTMSDQPQHF.

The CDR3 here is CASSASGGAGNTIYF. In nucleotides, the CDR3 is TGTGCCAGCAGCGCATCAGGGGGCGCGGGAAACACCATATATTTT. The chain couples TRBV7-2 to TRBJ1-3; 8 bases fit TRBD1. V trimming: 5 bases; J trimming: 4 bases; junction bases outside the gene matches: 7. The CDR3 is made up of 15 amino acids. Germline V gene sequence: CDR1 SGHTA, CDR2 FQGNSA. The full variable domain, completed using reference TRBV7-2 and TRBJ1-3, is GAGVSQSPSNKVTEKGKDVELRCDPISGHTALYWYRQSLGQGLEFLIYFQGNSAPDKSGLPSDRFSAERTGGSVSTLTIQRTQQEDSAVYLCASSASGGAGNTIYFGEGSWLTVV.

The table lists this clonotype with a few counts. The CDR3: CAWRGMAGTDTQYF. The CDR3 DNA sequence: TGTGCCTGGAGGGGCATGGCGGGGACAGATACGCAGTATTTT. V usage is TRBV30 and J usage is TRBJ2-3; TRBD2 might be the D (6 bases). Germline V gene lookup returns CDR1 GTSNPN and CDR2 SVGIG (reference sequence). The CDR3 totals 14 residues. The V and J ends lost 3 bases and 3 bases respectively, with 13 bases between them.

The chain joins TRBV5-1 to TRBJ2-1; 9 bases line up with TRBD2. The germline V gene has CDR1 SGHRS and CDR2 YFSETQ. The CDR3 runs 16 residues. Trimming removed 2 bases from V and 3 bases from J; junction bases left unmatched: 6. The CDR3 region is CASSFRLAESYNEQFF. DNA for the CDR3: TGCGCCAGCAGCTTTAGACTAGCGGAGAGCTACAATGAGCAGTTCTTC.

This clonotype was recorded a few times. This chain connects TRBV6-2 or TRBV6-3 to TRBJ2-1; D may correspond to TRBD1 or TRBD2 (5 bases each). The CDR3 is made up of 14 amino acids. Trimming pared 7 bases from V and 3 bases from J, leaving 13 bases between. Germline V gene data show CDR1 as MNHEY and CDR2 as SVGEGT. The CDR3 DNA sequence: TGTGCCAGCAAGGGGACGTCGGGCTACAATGAGCAGTTCTTC. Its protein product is CASKGTSGYNEQFF.

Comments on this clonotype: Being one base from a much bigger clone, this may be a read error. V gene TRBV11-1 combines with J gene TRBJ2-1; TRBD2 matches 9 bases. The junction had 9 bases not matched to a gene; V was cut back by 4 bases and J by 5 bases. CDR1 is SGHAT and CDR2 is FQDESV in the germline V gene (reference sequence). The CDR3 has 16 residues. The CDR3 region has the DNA TGTGCCAGCAGCTCCGGGGTAGCGGGAGCCCACAATGAGCAGTTCTTC. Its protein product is CASSSGVAGAHNEQFF.

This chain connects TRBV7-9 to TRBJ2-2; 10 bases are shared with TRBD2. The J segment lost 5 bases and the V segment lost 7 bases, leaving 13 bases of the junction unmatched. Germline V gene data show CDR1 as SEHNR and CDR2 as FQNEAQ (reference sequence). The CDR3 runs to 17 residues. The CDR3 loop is CASNPRLAGVRTGELFF. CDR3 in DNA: TGTGCCAGCAATCCCAGGCTAGCGGGAGTCCGAACCGGGGAGCTGTTTTTT.

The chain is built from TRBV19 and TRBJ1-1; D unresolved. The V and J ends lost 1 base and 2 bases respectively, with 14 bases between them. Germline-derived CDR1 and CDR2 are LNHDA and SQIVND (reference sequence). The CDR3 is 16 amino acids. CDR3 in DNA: TGTGCCAGTAGTATAGCTCCGGGAGAATTAAACACTGAAGCTTTCTTT. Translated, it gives CASSIAPGELNTEAFF.

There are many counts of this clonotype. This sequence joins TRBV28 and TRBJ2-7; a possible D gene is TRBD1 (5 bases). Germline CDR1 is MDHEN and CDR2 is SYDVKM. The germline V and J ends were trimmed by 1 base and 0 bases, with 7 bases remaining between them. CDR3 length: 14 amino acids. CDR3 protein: CASSLLGLSYEQYF. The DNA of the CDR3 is TGTGCCAGCAGTTTATTGGGGCTCTCCTACGAGCAGTACTTC.

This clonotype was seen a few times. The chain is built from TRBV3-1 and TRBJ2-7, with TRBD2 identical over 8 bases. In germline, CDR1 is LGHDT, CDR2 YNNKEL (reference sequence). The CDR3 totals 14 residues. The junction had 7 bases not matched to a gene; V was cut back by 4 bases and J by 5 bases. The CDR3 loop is CASSLHGGADEQYF. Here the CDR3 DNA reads TGTGCCAGCAGCCTTCACGGGGGGGCGGACGAGCAGTACTTC.

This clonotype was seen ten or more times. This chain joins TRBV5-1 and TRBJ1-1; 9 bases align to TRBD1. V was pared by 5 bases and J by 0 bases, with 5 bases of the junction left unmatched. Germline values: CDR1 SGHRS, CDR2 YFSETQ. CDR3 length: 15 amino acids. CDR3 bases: TGCGCCAGCAGTTATGGACAGGGGATGAACACTGAAGCTTTCTTT. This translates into CASSYGQGMNTEAFF.

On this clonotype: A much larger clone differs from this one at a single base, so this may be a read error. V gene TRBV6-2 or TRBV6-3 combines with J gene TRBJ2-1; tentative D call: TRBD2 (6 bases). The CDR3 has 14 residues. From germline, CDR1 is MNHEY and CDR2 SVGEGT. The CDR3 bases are TGTGCCAGCAGTTACGGGGCGGGATACAATGAGCAGTCCTTC. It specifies CASSYGAGYNEQSF.

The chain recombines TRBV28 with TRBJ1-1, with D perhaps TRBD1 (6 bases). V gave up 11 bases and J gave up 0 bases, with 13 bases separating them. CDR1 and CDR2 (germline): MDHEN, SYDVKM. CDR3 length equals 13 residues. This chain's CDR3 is CAGRDIMNTEAFF. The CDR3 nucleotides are TGTGCCGGCCGGGACATAATGAACACTGAAGCTTTCTTT.

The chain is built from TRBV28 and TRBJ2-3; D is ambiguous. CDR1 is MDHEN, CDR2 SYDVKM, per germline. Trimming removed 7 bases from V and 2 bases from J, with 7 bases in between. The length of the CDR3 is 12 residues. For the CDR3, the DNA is TGTGCCAGCAAAGTGAACACAGATACGCAGTATTTT. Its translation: CASKVNTDTQYF. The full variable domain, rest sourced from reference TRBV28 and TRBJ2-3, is DVKVTQSSRYLVKRTGEKVFLECVQDMDHENMFWYRQDPGLGLRLIYFSYDVKMKEKGDIPEGYSVSREKKERFSLILESASTNQTSMYLCASKVNTDTQYFGPGTRLTVL.

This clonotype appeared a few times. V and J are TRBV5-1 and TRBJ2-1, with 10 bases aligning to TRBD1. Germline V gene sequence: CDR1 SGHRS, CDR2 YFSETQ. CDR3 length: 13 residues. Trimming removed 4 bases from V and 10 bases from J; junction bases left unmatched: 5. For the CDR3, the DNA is TGCGCCAGCAGCATAGACAGGGGGCGCGAGCAGTTCTTC. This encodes CASSIDRGREQFF.

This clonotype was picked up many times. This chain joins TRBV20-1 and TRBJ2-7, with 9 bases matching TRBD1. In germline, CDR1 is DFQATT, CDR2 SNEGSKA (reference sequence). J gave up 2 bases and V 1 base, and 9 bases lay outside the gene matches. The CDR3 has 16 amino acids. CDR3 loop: CSARGGQGSFTYEQYF. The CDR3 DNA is TGCAGTGCTAGAGGAGGACAGGGGTCGTTCACCTACGAGCAGTACTTC.

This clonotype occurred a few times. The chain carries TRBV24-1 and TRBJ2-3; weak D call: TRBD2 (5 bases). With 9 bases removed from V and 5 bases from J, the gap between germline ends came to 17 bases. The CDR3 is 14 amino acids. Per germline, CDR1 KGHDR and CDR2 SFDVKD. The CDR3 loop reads CATGATGSGDTQYF. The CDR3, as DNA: TGTGCCACCGGTGCGACGGGAAGCGGAGATACGCAGTATTTT.